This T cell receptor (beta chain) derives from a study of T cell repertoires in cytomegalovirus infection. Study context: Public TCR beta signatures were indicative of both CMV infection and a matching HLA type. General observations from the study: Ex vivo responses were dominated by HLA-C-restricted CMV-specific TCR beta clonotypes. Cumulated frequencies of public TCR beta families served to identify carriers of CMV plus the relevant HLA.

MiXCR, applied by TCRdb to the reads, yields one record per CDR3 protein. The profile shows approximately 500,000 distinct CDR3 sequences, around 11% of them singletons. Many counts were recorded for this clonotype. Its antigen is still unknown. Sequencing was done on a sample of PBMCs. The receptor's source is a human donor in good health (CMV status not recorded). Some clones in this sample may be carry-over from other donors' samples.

The CDR3 DNA is TGCAGTGCTAGAGCTAGCGGGGGGGTTACCGGGGAGCTGTTTTTT. Translating gives CSARASGGVTGELFF. This chain joins TRBV20-1 and TRBJ2-2; 12 bases align to TRBD2. Germline trimming cut 1 base from V and 5 bases from J; bases unmatched to any gene: 2. Germline loops: CDR1 DFQATT, CDR2 SNEGSKA (reference sequence). This CDR3 spans 15 amino acids.